This is a list of T cell receptor beta chains from one sample in a study of cytomegalovirus exposure and HLA in healthy donors. Libraries were prepared by immunoSEQ multiplex PCR; TCRdb keeps only in-frame clonotypes and omits some of them. The table has around 230,000 clones, approximately 84% seen once. The material sequenced was PBMCs. These receptor sequences come from a woman aged 25 to 39 in good health and CMV-seropositive. CDR3s include the opening cysteine and the closing phenylalanine or tryptophan. The order of the fields is J gene, clone size, CDR3 length, V gene, D gene, CDR3 protein, CDR3 DNA. D genes are given only for firm matches. The size entry is marked missing in some rows and otherwise reads once, few, many or a size class.

J: TRBJ2-2; size: -; length: 17; V: TRBV14; D: TRBD2; CDR3: CASSLLGASGNTGELFF; DNA: TGTGCCAGCAGCCTCCTAGGGGCTAGCGGGAACACCGGGGAGCTGTTTTTT
J: TRBJ2-7; size: -; length: 13; V: TRBV27; D: TRBD1; CDR3: CASSGQGPYEQYF; DNA: TGTGCCAGCAGCGGACAGGGCCCCTACGAGCAGTACTTC
J: TRBJ1-1; size: once; length: 15; V: TRBV28; D: -; CDR3: CASSVVGRLGTEAFF; DNA: TGTGCCAGCAGCGTCGTGGGGCGCTTGGGAACTGAAGCTTTCTTT
J: TRBJ1-2; size: -; length: 15; V: TRBV19; D: -; CDR3: CASSIDAGTNYGYTF; DNA: TGTGCCAGTAGTATAGATGCAGGAACAAACTATGGCTACACCTTC
J: TRBJ2-2; size: once; length: 14; V: TRBV2; D: -; CDR3: CASATMANTGELFF; DNA: TGTGCCAGCGCCACAATGGCTAACACCGGGGAGCTGTTTTTT
J: TRBJ2-1; size: -; length: 15; V: TRBV10-3; D: TRBD2; CDR3: CAISDISGSLGEQFF; DNA: TGTGCCATCAGTGATATTAGCGGGAGTCTCGGTGAGCAGTTCTTC
J: TRBJ2-7; size: -; length: 17; V: TRBV28; D: -; CDR3: CASSLVIVEGRRYEQYF; DNA: TGTGCCAGCAGTTTAGTCATCGTGGAGGGCCGGAGGTACGAGCAGTACTTC
J: TRBJ2-7; size: -; length: 14; V: TRBV5-4; D: -; CDR3: CASSLVGGTHEQYF; DNA: TGTGCCAGCAGCTTGGTCGGAGGAACCCACGAGCAGTACTTC
J: TRBJ2-7; size: -; length: 15; V: TRBV5-4; D: TRBD1; CDR3: CASSRDRGVHYEQYF; DNA: TGTGCCAGCAGCCGGGACAGGGGGGTCCACTACGAGCAGTACTTC
J: TRBJ2-5; size: -; length: 15; V: TRBV18; D: TRBD1; CDR3: CASSRQGTRQETQYF; DNA: TGTGCCAGCTCACGACAGGGGACGCGACAAGAGACCCAGTACTTC
J: TRBJ1-1; size: -; length: 12; V: TRBV19; D: TRBD1; CDR3: CASRWTGTEAFF; DNA: TGTGCCAGTAGGTGGACAGGGACTGAAGCTTTCTTT
J: TRBJ2-3; size: -; length: 17; V: TRBV19; D: -; CDR3: CASSPPPRPVGPDTQYF; DNA: TGTGCCAGTAGCCCCCCCCCACGACCGGTGGGCCCAGATACGCAGTATTTT
J: TRBJ2-7; size: -; length: 13; V: TRBV5-4; D: -; CDR3: CASSPRGSYEQYF; DNA: TGTGCCAGCAGCCCCCGGGGCTCCTACGAGCAGTACTTC
J: TRBJ2-3; size: -; length: 14; V: TRBV6-5; D: TRBD2; CDR3: CASTTSGSTDTQYF; DNA: TGTGCCAGCACAACTAGCGGAAGCACAGATACGCAGTATTTT
J: TRBJ1-5; size: -; length: 16; V: TRBV19; D: TRBD1; CDR3: CASSIDRDRANQPQHF; DNA: TGTGCCAGTAGTATAGACCGGGACAGGGCTAATCAGCCCCAGCATTTT
J: TRBJ1-1; size: few; length: 13; V: TRBV25-1; D: -; CDR3: CAGKGEGNTEAFF; DNA: TGTGCCGGGAAGGGGGAGGGGAACACTGAAGCTTTCTTT
J: TRBJ2-7; size: -; length: 14; V: TRBV5-1; D: TRBD2; CDR3: CASSLAQGGHEQYF; DNA: TGCGCCAGCAGCTTGGCTCAGGGAGGGCACGAGCAGTACTTC
J: TRBJ1-2; size: -; length: 11; V: TRBV20-1; D: -; CDR3: CSARGGYGYTF; DNA: TGCAGTGCTAGGGGGGGGTATGGCTACACCTTC
J: TRBJ2-7; size: -; length: 14; V: TRBV28; D: TRBD1; CDR3: CASRMDRSFYEQYF; DNA: TGTGCCAGCAGGATGGACAGGAGTTTCTACGAGCAGTACTTC
J: TRBJ2-3; size: -; length: 14; V: TRBV2; D: TRBD1; CDR3: CASKGQGGPDTQYF; DNA: TGTGCCAGCAAGGGACAGGGCGGACCAGATACGCAGTATTTT
J: TRBJ2-7; size: -; length: 15; V: TRBV6-1; D: TRBD2; CDR3: CASSEELAGAYEQYF; DNA: TGTGCCAGCAGTGAAGAACTAGCGGGGGCCTACGAGCAGTACTTC
J: TRBJ2-7; size: -; length: 12; V: TRBV5-4; D: -; CDR3: CASSRGEHEQYF; DNA: TGTGCCAGCAGCAGGGGCGAACACGAGCAGTACTTC
J: TRBJ1-3; size: -; length: 16; V: TRBV4-2; D: -; CDR3: CASSQELADSGNTIYF; DNA: TGTGCCAGCAGCCAAGAACTTGCTGACTCTGGAAACACCATATATTTT
J: TRBJ2-3; size: -; length: 15; V: TRBV6-1; D: -; CDR3: CARSRTAYGTDTQYF; DNA: TGTGCCAGATCCCGGACTGCTTACGGCACAGATACGCAGTATTTT
J: TRBJ2-3; size: -; length: 16; V: TRBV6-1; D: TRBD1; CDR3: CASSVETGPYTDTQYF; DNA: TGTGCCAGCAGTGTGGAGACAGGGCCTTACACAGATACGCAGTATTTT
J: TRBJ2-3; size: -; length: 14; V: TRBV2; D: TRBD2; CDR3: CASRLAGGTDTQYF; DNA: TGTGCCAGCAGACTAGCGGGAGGTACAGATACGCAGTATTTT
J: TRBJ1-2; size: -; length: 16; V: TRBV19; D: -; CDR3: CASSAQINELIYGYTF; DNA: TGTGCCAGTAGTGCCCAAATAAACGAGCTGATTTATGGCTACACCTTC
J: TRBJ2-3; size: -; length: 15; V: TRBV7-7; D: -; CDR3: CASSRGDLATDTQYF; DNA: TGTGCCAGCAGCCGAGGTGACTTGGCAACAGATACGCAGTATTTT
J: TRBJ2-7; size: -; length: 12; V: TRBV5-4; D: -; CDR3: CASSLAGNEQYF; DNA: TGTGCCAGCAGCTTGGCCGGGAATGAGCAGTACTTC
J: TRBJ1-3; size: -; length: 17; V: TRBV19; D: -; CDR3: CASSIDPGARSGNTIYF; DNA: TGTGCCAGTAGTATAGATCCAGGGGCCCGATCTGGAAACACCATATATTTT
J: TRBJ1-5; size: -; length: 13; V: TRBV6-5; D: -; CDR3: CASSYQGGQPQHF; DNA: TGTGCCAGCAGTTACCAGGGAGGACAGCCCCAGCATTTT
J: TRBJ2-7; size: -; length: 18; V: TRBV7-8; D: -; CDR3: CASSFRDKTLQSSYEQYF; DNA: TGTGCCAGCAGCTTTCGGGACAAGACGCTTCAATCCTCCTACGAGCAGTACTTC
J: TRBJ2-3; size: -; length: 16; V: TRBV14; D: -; CDR3: CASSQGFRGVTDTQYF; DNA: TGTGCCAGCAGCCAAGGTTTCAGGGGCGTCACAGATACGCAGTATTTT
J: TRBJ2-1; size: -; length: 15; V: TRBV19; D: -; CDR3: CASSKGDFSYNEQFF; DNA: TGTGCCAGTAGTAAAGGGGATTTCTCCTACAATGAGCAGTTCTTC
J: TRBJ1-1; size: -; length: 9; V: TRBV20-1; D: TRBD1; CDR3: CSPGQGTFF; DNA: TGCAGCCCGGGACAGGGAACTTTCTTT
J: TRBJ1-5; size: -; length: 13; V: TRBV19; D: -; CDR3: CASNGPNHQPQHF; DNA: TGTGCCAGTAATGGGCCAAATCATCAGCCCCAGCATTTT
J: TRBJ2-7; size: -; length: 14; V: TRBV6-6; D: -; CDR3: CASTSGDLSYEQYF; DNA: TGTGCCAGCACCTCGGGGGATCTATCCTACGAGCAGTACTTC
J: TRBJ1-3; size: -; length: 17; V: TRBV21-1; D: -; CDR3: CASSKGRQRLSGNTIYF; DNA: TGTGCCAGCAGCAAAGGGAGGCAGAGACTCTCTGGAAACACCATATATTTT
J: TRBJ1-2; size: -; length: 14; V: TRBV19; D: -; CDR3: CASSMSRGDYGYTF; DNA: TGTGCCAGTAGTATGTCCAGGGGTGACTATGGCTACACCTTC
J: TRBJ2-3; size: once; length: 17; V: TRBV5-1; D: TRBD2; CDR3: CASSPGTSGALTDTQYF; DNA: TGCGCCAGCAGCCCGGGGACTAGCGGGGCCCTCACAGATACGCAGTATTTT
J: TRBJ1-1; size: -; length: 14; V: TRBV5-6; D: TRBD1; CDR3: CASSSLGQGAEAFF; DNA: TGTGCCAGCAGCTCCTTGGGACAGGGAGCCGAAGCTTTCTTT
J: TRBJ2-7; size: once; length: 13; V: TRBV19; D: -; CDR3: CASRGSTSYEQYF; DNA: TGTGCCAGTAGGGGCAGTACCTCCTACGAGCAGTACTTC
J: TRBJ1-3; size: -; length: 13; V: TRBV2; D: -; CDR3: CASTGEAGNTIYF; DNA: TGTGCCAGCACGGGGGAGGCGGGAAACACCATATATTTT
J: TRBJ1-5; size: -; length: 15; V: TRBV7-9; D: -; CDR3: CASSLGGFKNQPQHF; DNA: TGTGCCAGCAGCTTGGGGGGGTTCAAAAATCAGCCCCAGCATTTT